A selection of T cell receptor beta chains follows, all from one sample in a study of PD-1 blockade in classical Hodgkin lymphoma. Sequenced by immunoSEQ multiplex PCR; TCRdb stores in-frame clones only, minus some. The sample has tens of thousands of clones, more than 85% seen once. The sample consisted of peripheral blood mononuclear cells (PBMCs). The receptors originated from a human donor with classical Hodgkin lymphoma. Both conserved end residues are part of each CDR3. A D gene is named only where the DNA matches it firmly. The size entry is marked missing in some rows and otherwise reads once, few, many or a size class.

CDR3 protein	CDR3 DNA	V gene	clone size	J gene	D gene
CASSLEDGSYEQYF	TGTGCCAGCAGCTTGGAGGACGGATCCTACGAGCAGTACTTC	TRBV5-4	NA	TRBJ2-7	NA
CASSLLAGGAKNIQYF	TGTGCCAGCAGCCTACTAGCCGGGGGAGCCAAAAACATTCAGTACTTC	TRBV13	NA	TRBJ2-4	NA
CASSDRRAGGVRAANVLTF	TGTGCCAGCAGTGACAGGAGGGCAGGGGGTGTGAGAGCGGCCAACGTCCTGACTTTC	TRBV2	NA	TRBJ2-6	NA
CASSYDSTVAGEQFF	TGCGCCAGCAGCTACGACTCGACGGTGGCGGGTGAGCAGTTCTTC	TRBV5-1	NA	TRBJ2-1	NA
CASSLGISGSGDEQYF	TGTGCCAGCAGCTTGGGTATCAGCGGGAGTGGTGACGAGCAGTACTTC	TRBV11-3	few	TRBJ2-7	TRBD2
CASSARRAGEIKYQETQYF	TGTGCCAGTAGTGCTCGTCGAGCGGGAGAGATAAAGTACCAAGAGACCCAGTACTTC	TRBV19	NA	TRBJ2-5	TRBD2
CASSRQGNEQFF	TGTGCCAGCAGCCGGCAGGGCAATGAGCAGTTCTTC	TRBV7-9	few	TRBJ2-1	NA
CASSQDSGGRGESRNEQFF	TGTGCCAGCAGCCAAGATTCGGGCGGGAGAGGGGAATCGCGAAATGAGCAGTTCTTC	TRBV4-2	NA	TRBJ2-1	TRBD2
CASSQETGVAGYTF	TGCGCCAGCAGCCAAGAGACAGGGGTAGCTGGCTACACCTTC	TRBV4-3	NA	TRBJ1-2	TRBD1
CASSKDGREGTEAFF	TGTGCCAGCAGCAAAGATGGCAGGGAGGGAACTGAAGCTTTCTTT	TRBV21-1	NA	TRBJ1-1	NA
CASRRPGGSGELFF	TGTGCCAGCAGACGCCCGGGGGGGTCCGGGGAGCTGTTTTTT	TRBV11-2	NA	TRBJ2-2	TRBD2
CASSLGQGAAPLHF	TGTGCCAGCAGCTTAGGGCAGGGGGCCGCACCCCTCCACTTT	TRBV7-9	NA	TRBJ1-6	TRBD1
CASSTGTGVDTGELFF	TGTGCCAGCTCAACGGGGACAGGGGTGGACACCGGGGAGCTGTTTTTT	TRBV18	NA	TRBJ2-2	TRBD1
CASSLILGGYEQYF	TGTGCCAGCAGCTTAATACTAGGGGGTTACGAGCAGTACTTC	TRBV11-2	NA	TRBJ2-7	NA
CASSESGVANEKLFF	TGTGCCAGCAGTGAATCCGGGGTGGCTAATGAAAAACTGTTTTTT	TRBV6-1	NA	TRBJ1-4	NA
CASSLPETTNYGYTF	TGTGCCAGCAGTTTGCCGGAGACGACTAACTATGGCTACACCTTC	TRBV28	NA	TRBJ1-2	NA
CASSLTDNTEAFF	TGCGCCAGCAGCTTGACCGACAACACTGAAGCTTTCTTT	TRBV5-1	NA	TRBJ1-1	NA
CASSSSGTPTGELFF	TGCGCCAGCAGCTCTTCCGGGACACCCACCGGGGAGCTGTTTTTT	TRBV5-1	NA	TRBJ2-2	NA
CASSLWTPEGGYTF	TGTGCCAGCAGTTTGTGGACACCGGAGGGTGGCTACACCTTC	TRBV28	NA	TRBJ1-2	NA
CASSLGWGSYEQYF	TGTGCCAGCAGCTTGGGGTGGGGCTCCTACGAGCAGTACTTC	TRBV5-5	NA	TRBJ2-7	NA
CSVGLNSGANVLTF	TGCAGCGTTGGGTTAAACTCTGGGGCCAACGTCCTGACTTTC	TRBV29-1	NA	TRBJ2-6	NA
CASSLQPGDETQYF	TGTGCCAGCAGCTTACAGCCGGGAGACGAGACCCAGTACTTC	TRBV7-2	NA	TRBJ2-5	NA
CASSLRTENTEAFF	TGTGCCAGCAGCCTACGGACAGAGAACACTGAAGCTTTCTTT	TRBV7-2	NA	TRBJ1-1	NA
CASSLGGALNTGELFF	TGTGCCAGCAGCTTAGGTGGGGCCCTGAACACCGGGGAGCTGTTTTTT	TRBV7-6	NA	TRBJ2-2	NA
CASSYWGDSNQPQHF	TGTGCCAGCAGTTACTGGGGGGATAGCAATCAGCCCCAGCATTTT	TRBV6-6	NA	TRBJ1-5	NA
CASSVEAARQGSLNGYTF	TGTGCCAGCAGCGTAGAAGCGGCCAGACAGGGTAGTCTTAATGGCTACACCTTC	TRBV9	NA	TRBJ1-2	TRBD1
CASSVGGGPHNEQFF	TGTGCCAGCAGCGTAGGGGGAGGGCCACACAATGAGCAGTTCTTC	TRBV9	NA	TRBJ2-1	TRBD2
CASSQVQGLNEQYF	TGCGCCAGCAGCCAAGTACAGGGACTGAACGAGCAGTACTTC	TRBV4-3	NA	TRBJ2-7	NA
CASSFPGQGAGGYGYTF	TGTGCCAGCAGTTTCCCGGGACAGGGGGCTGGGGGCTATGGCTACACCTTC	TRBV28	NA	TRBJ1-2	TRBD1
CASSPGSWSYEQYF	TGCGCCAGCAGCCCCGGGTCTTGGTCCTACGAGCAGTACTTC	TRBV4-1	NA	TRBJ2-7	NA
CASSQEGWETQYF	TGCGCCAGCAGCCAAGAAGGCTGGGAGACCCAGTACTTC	TRBV4-3	NA	TRBJ2-5	NA
CASSEALGRGTDTQYF	TGTGCCAGCAGTGAAGCCCTGGGCAGGGGAACAGATACGCAGTATTTT	TRBV6-1	NA	TRBJ2-3	NA
CASSELVTDTQYF	TGTGCCAGCAGTGAATTAGTCACAGATACGCAGTATTTT	TRBV6-1	NA	TRBJ2-3	NA
CASSPTGPPHNEQFF	TGTGCCAGCTCACCAACAGGGCCCCCACACAATGAGCAGTTCTTC	TRBV18	NA	TRBJ2-1	NA
CASKNRTTGELFF	TGTGCCAGCAAAAACAGGACCACCGGGGAGCTGTTTTTT	TRBV28	NA	TRBJ2-2	NA
CAISERGLAGHTQYF	TGTGCCATCAGTGAGCGGGGACTAGCGGGTCATACGCAGTATTTT	TRBV10-3	NA	TRBJ2-3	TRBD2
CASSMGTPGQANTGELFF	TGTGCCAGTAGTATGGGAACTCCGGGACAGGCGAACACCGGGGAGCTGTTTTTT	TRBV19	NA	TRBJ2-2	TRBD1
CAISVGLGTGELFF	TGTGCCATCAGTGTAGGATTAGGGACCGGGGAGCTGTTTTTT	TRBV10-3	NA	TRBJ2-2	NA
CASGSGQGAFEQFF	TGTGCCAGTGGGTCTGGACAGGGGGCTTTTGAGCAGTTCTTC	TRBV19	NA	TRBJ2-1	TRBD1
CASSLTAGGRDTQYF	TGTGCCAGCAGCTTAACGGCGGGAGGGAGAGATACGCAGTATTTT	TRBV7-2	NA	TRBJ2-3	TRBD2
CASSNTGVNQPQHF	TGTGCCAGCAGCAATACAGGGGTCAATCAGCCCCAGCATTTT	TRBV7-8	few	TRBJ1-5	TRBD1
CASSYGRGNTEAFF	TGTGCCAGCAGTTACGGGAGGGGCAACACTGAAGCTTTCTTT	TRBV6-5	NA	TRBJ1-1	NA
CASSLRQGPYGYTF	TGTGCCAGCAGTCTCAGACAGGGTCCTTATGGCTACACCTTC	TRBV2	NA	TRBJ1-2	TRBD1
CSVAQETQYF	TGCAGCGTTGCCCAAGAGACCCAGTACTTC	TRBV29-1	NA	TRBJ2-5	NA
CASSVGQGATNEQYF	TGTGCCAGCAGCGTGGGACAGGGGGCTACGAACGAGCAGTACTTC	TRBV9	NA	TRBJ2-7	TRBD1
CASSLVGQGYNEQFF	TGTGCCAGCAGCTTAGTGGGACAGGGGTACAATGAGCAGTTCTTC	TRBV11-3	NA	TRBJ2-1	TRBD1
CASSPPAGMNTEAFF	TGTGCCAGCTCACCACCGGCGGGGATGAACACTGAAGCTTTCTTT	TRBV18	NA	TRBJ1-1	NA
CASSGTGLIYGYTF	TGTGCCAGCAGTGGGACAGGCCTCATCTATGGCTACACCTTC	TRBV28	NA	TRBJ1-2	TRBD1
CASSLGGGNTIYF	TGTGCCAGCAGCTTAGGGGGTGGAAACACCATATATTTT	TRBV7-9	NA	TRBJ1-3	NA
CAWSFGGLGPQHF	TGTGCCTGGAGTTTCGGGGGTTTAGGGCCCCAGCATTTT	TRBV30	NA	TRBJ1-5	NA
CASSVDRRETQYF	TGTGCCAGCAGCGTCGATCGACGGGAGACCCAGTACTTC	TRBV5-6	NA	TRBJ2-5	NA
CATSRDAGGGTDTQYF	TGTGCCACCAGCAGAGATGCGGGCGGAGGCACAGATACGCAGTATTTT	TRBV15	NA	TRBJ2-3	NA
CASSLRGLAGHEQYF	TGTGCCAGCAGTCTAAGAGGACTAGCCGGCCACGAGCAGTACTTC	TRBV27	NA	TRBJ2-7	TRBD2
CASSLSGSGGPGYTF	TGTGCCAGCAGTTTATCCGGGTCCGGGGGACCTGGCTACACCTTC	TRBV28	once	TRBJ1-2	NA
CASSVGLTSRNTGELFF	TGTGCCAGCAGCGTAGGACTGACTAGCCGAAACACCGGGGAGCTGTTTTTT	TRBV9	NA	TRBJ2-2	TRBD2
CASSLTSGNTIYF	TGTGCCAGCAGCTTAACCTCTGGAAACACCATATATTTT	TRBV7-2	NA	TRBJ1-3	NA
CASSLTSGRASDTQYF	TGTGCCAGCAGCTTAACTAGCGGGAGGGCCTCAGATACGCAGTATTTT	TRBV7-2	few	TRBJ2-3	TRBD2
CASSGGLAGEQYF	TGCGCCAGCAGCGGGGGACTAGCGGGAGAGCAGTACTTC	TRBV5-1	once	TRBJ2-7	TRBD2
CASSLLTGGTPYEQYF	TGTGCCAGCAGCTTACTGACAGGGGGCACCCCCTACGAGCAGTACTTC	TRBV5-6	NA	TRBJ2-7	TRBD1